The rows below give T cell receptor beta chains drawn from one sample of a study of cytomegalovirus exposure and HLA in healthy donors. Method: immunoSEQ multiplex PCR; TCRdb's copy keeps in-frame clones and lacks some. The profile shows 95,000 to 150,000 clones, 81% of them singletons. The sequencing input was PBMCs. The source of these receptors is a woman between 40 and 55 years old in good health and CMV-seronegative. CDR3s include the opening cysteine and the closing phenylalanine or tryptophan. Fields, in order: D gene, clone size, V gene, J gene, CDR3 DNA, CDR3 protein. A D gene is named only where the DNA matches it firmly. Not all rows give a size; the values are once, few, many and, for expanded clones, a class.

d_call: TRBD2
clone_size: NA
v_call: TRBV2
j_call: TRBJ2-1
cdr3_nt: TGTGCCAGCAGTGAGAAGCGGGAGGGATCCAATGAGCAGTTCTTC
cdr3_aa: CASSEKREGSNEQFF

d_call: NA
clone_size: NA
v_call: TRBV10-1
j_call: TRBJ2-5
cdr3_nt: TGCGCCAGCAGTGAGTCAGGGGGGACCCAGTACTTC
cdr3_aa: CASSESGGTQYF

d_call: NA
clone_size: NA
v_call: TRBV5-4
j_call: TRBJ2-5
cdr3_nt: TGTGCCAGCAAGTTTGGGCAGCAAGAGACCCAGTACTTC
cdr3_aa: CASKFGQQETQYF

d_call: NA
clone_size: NA
v_call: TRBV19
j_call: TRBJ2-1
cdr3_nt: TGTGCCAGCAGCAGGGTCAATGAGCAGTTCTTC
cdr3_aa: CASSRVNEQFF

d_call: TRBD2
clone_size: NA
v_call: TRBV5-1
j_call: TRBJ2-7
cdr3_nt: TGCGCCAGCAGCTTACGGGCTAGCGGGAGCTTTTTCTACGAGCAGTACTTC
cdr3_aa: CASSLRASGSFFYEQYF

d_call: TRBD1
clone_size: NA
v_call: TRBV7-9
j_call: TRBJ2-7
cdr3_nt: TGTGCCAGCAGCTTAGAAGAGGGGGCTGCTTACGAGCAGTACTTC
cdr3_aa: CASSLEEGAAYEQYF

d_call: TRBD1
clone_size: NA
v_call: TRBV7-3
j_call: TRBJ1-1
cdr3_nt: TGTGCCAGCAGAGAAACCGGGACAGGAGGGAACACTGAAGCTTTCTTT
cdr3_aa: CASRETGTGGNTEAFF

d_call: TRBD1
clone_size: once
v_call: TRBV14
j_call: TRBJ1-2
cdr3_nt: TGTGCCAGCAGCCTTGGGACAGGGGGTGGCTACACCTTC
cdr3_aa: CASSLGTGGGYTF

d_call: TRBD1
clone_size: NA
v_call: TRBV18
j_call: TRBJ1-2
cdr3_nt: TGTGCCAGCTCACCCCCCGGGACAGCCTATGGCTACACCTTC
cdr3_aa: CASSPPGTAYGYTF

d_call: TRBD1
clone_size: once
v_call: TRBV27
j_call: TRBJ2-7
cdr3_nt: TGTGCCAGCAGTCCGCGGACAGGGTCCTACGAGCAGTACTTC
cdr3_aa: CASSPRTGSYEQYF

d_call: NA
clone_size: NA
v_call: TRBV7-9
j_call: TRBJ1-2
cdr3_nt: TGTGCCAGCAGCTTACTTCCAGAGGACTATGGCTACACCTTC
cdr3_aa: CASSLLPEDYGYTF

d_call: NA
clone_size: NA
v_call: TRBV30
j_call: TRBJ1-5
cdr3_nt: TGTGCCTGGAGATCGGGAGGCAATCAGCCCCAGCATTTT
cdr3_aa: CAWRSGGNQPQHF

d_call: TRBD1
clone_size: few
v_call: TRBV5-1
j_call: TRBJ1-1
cdr3_nt: TGCGCCAGCACACATAGGGGACAGGGGGAGATTGAAGCTTTCTTT
cdr3_aa: CASTHRGQGEIEAFF

d_call: TRBD2
clone_size: once
v_call: TRBV9
j_call: TRBJ2-2
cdr3_nt: TGTGCCAGCAGCCCGACTAGCGGGGGGGCCTGGGAGCTGTTTTTT
cdr3_aa: CASSPTSGGAWELFF

d_call: NA
clone_size: NA
v_call: TRBV20-1
j_call: TRBJ2-3
cdr3_nt: TGCAGTACCTCAAGGGGGGATACGCAGTATTTT
cdr3_aa: CSTSRGDTQYF

d_call: TRBD1
clone_size: NA
v_call: TRBV5-5
j_call: TRBJ2-1
cdr3_nt: TGTGCCAGCAGCTTGAAGTGGGACAGGGCATACAATGAGCAGTTCTTC
cdr3_aa: CASSLKWDRAYNEQFF

d_call: NA
clone_size: NA
v_call: TRBV6-6
j_call: TRBJ2-7
cdr3_nt: TGTGCCAGCAACAATGGCGGGACGCTCTACGAGCAGTACTTC
cdr3_aa: CASNNGGTLYEQYF

d_call: TRBD1
clone_size: NA
v_call: TRBV7-9
j_call: TRBJ1-1
cdr3_nt: TGTGCCAGCAGCCTCGGACAGGGGGCCGAGGAAGCTTTCTTT
cdr3_aa: CASSLGQGAEEAFF

d_call: NA
clone_size: NA
v_call: TRBV6-6
j_call: TRBJ2-7
cdr3_nt: TGTGCCAGCAGTTATCACGACAGTACCTACGAGCAGTACTTC
cdr3_aa: CASSYHDSTYEQYF

d_call: NA
clone_size: once
v_call: TRBV6-1
j_call: TRBJ1-2
cdr3_nt: TGTGCCAGCAGTGATACAGTACGGTACTATGGCTACACCTTC
cdr3_aa: CASSDTVRYYGYTF